Given below is one TCR beta chain in context. Here immunoSEQ multiplex PCR was the method, and the copy in TCRdb shows in-frame clones only, minus some. Seen here are about 38,000 clones, around 90% observed once, and the top ten hold 8.3%. These data are taken from a study of PD-L1 blockade in urothelial cancer. Overall study: It was at 3 weeks (second dose) and 6 weeks after treatment start that blood was analyzed.

Germline CDR1 SQVTM, CDR2 ANQGSEA. V shed 4 bases and J shed 0 bases, with 8 bases lying between them. This CDR3 spans 13 amino acids. The origin of this receptor is a man in his sixties or seventies with urothelial cancer. The chain joins TRBV29-1 to TRBJ2-3; no clear D. The input for sequencing was PBMCs, taken around atezolizumab (anti-PD-L1) treatment. CDR3 nucleotides: TGCAGCGTTGTGGGCAGGAGCACAGATACGCAGTATTTT. Its protein product is CSVVGRSTDTQYF.